The entry below describes one TCR beta chain. The trim removed 1 base at V and 6 bases at J, leaving 3 bases unmatched. Germline V gene lookup returns CDR1 SGDLS and CDR2 YYNGEE. The CDR3 spans 14 residues. This entry is derived from a study of blood T cells in healthy people across ages. A second 7 to 11 cycle PCR used barcoded and J-beta primers. Samples each returned at least 3 million CDR3-containing paired-end reads. TCRdb processed the 5' RACE reads anew with MiXCR; each CDR3 protein has one entry. The sample consists of around 800,000 distinct CDR3 sequences, around 25% of them appearing once. This sample was also put to use in a study of T cells of mothers and their children. That work states: Unrelated mother-child pairs always had slightly, but never significantly, lower normalized overlap than related pairs. Persistent microchimeric T cell clones were not found at ~100 per million sensitivity.

The sequence came from a boy between 10 and 17 years old in good health. The rearrangement links TRBV9 to TRBJ1-4, with 7 bases lining up with TRBD1. The specimen was blood. CDR3: CASSVTGDDEKLFF. The DNA of the CDR3 is TGTGCCAGCAGCGTAACAGGGGATGATGAAAAACTGTTTTTT. Full variable domain (outside the CDR3, taken from reference TRBV9 and TRBJ1-4): DSGVTQTPKHLITATGQRVTLRCSPRSGDLSVYWYQQSLDQGLQFLIQYYNGEERAKGNILERFSAQQFPDLHSELNLSSLELGDSALYFCASSVTGDDEKLFFGSGTQLSVL.